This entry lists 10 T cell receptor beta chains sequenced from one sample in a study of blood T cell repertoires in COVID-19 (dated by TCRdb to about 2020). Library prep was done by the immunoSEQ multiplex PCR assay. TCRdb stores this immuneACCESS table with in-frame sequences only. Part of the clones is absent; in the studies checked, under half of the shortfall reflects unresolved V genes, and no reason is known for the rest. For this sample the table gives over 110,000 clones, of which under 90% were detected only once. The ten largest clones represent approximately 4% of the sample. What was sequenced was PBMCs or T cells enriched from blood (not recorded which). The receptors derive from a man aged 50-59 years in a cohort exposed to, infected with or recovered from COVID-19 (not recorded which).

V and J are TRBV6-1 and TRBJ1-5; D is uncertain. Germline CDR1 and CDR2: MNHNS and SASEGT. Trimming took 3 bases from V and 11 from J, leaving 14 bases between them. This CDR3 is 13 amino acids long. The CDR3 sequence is CASSEHEPLSQHF. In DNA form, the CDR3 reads TGTGCCAGCAGTGAGCACGAACCACTGTCCCAGCATTTT.

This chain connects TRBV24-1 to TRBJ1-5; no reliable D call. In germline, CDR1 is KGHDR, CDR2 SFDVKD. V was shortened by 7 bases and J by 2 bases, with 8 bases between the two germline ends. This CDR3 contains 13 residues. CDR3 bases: TGTGCCACCAGCGGGAGAGGCAATCAGCCCCAGCATTTT. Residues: CATSGRGNQPQHF.

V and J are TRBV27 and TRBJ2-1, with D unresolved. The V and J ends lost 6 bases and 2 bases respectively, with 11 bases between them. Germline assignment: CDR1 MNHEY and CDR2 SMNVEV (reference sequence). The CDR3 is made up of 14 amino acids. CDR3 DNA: TGTGCCAGCAGGCTAGGATTCCCCTACAATGAGCAGTTCTTC. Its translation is CASRLGFPYNEQFF.

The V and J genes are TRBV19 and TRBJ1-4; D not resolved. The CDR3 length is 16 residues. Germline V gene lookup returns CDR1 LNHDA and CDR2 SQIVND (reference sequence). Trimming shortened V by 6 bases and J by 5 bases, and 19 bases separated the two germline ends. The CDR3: CASSPPGGVQNEKLFF. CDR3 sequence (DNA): TGTGCCAGTAGCCCACCCGGCGGCGTCCAAAATGAAAAACTGTTTTTT. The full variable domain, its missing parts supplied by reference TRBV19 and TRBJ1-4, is DGGITQSPKYLFRKEGQNVTLSCEQNLNHDAMYWYRQDPGQGLRLIYYSQIVNDFQKGDIAEGYSVSREKKESFPLTVTSAQKNPTAFYLCASSPPGGVQNEKLFFGSGTQLSVL.

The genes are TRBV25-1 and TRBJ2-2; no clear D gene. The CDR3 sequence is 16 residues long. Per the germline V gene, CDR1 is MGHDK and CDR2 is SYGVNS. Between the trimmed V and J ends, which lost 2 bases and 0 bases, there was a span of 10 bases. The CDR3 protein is CASSETPPTNTGELFF. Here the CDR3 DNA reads TGTGCCAGCAGTGAAACCCCCCCTACGAACACCGGGGAGCTGTTTTTT.

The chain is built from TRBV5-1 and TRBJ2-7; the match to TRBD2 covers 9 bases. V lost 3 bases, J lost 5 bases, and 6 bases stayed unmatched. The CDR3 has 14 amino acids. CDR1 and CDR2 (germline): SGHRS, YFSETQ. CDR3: CASSYPGTSNEQYF. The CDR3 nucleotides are TGCGCCAGCAGCTACCCCGGGACTAGCAACGAGCAGTACTTC.

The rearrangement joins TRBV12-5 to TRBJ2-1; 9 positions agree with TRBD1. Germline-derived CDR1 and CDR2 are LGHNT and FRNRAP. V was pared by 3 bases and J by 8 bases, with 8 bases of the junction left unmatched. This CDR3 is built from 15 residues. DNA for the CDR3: TGTGCTAGTGGTTTCGGGGACAGGGCTGGCGATGAGCAGTTCTTC. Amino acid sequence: CASGFGDRAGDEQFF.

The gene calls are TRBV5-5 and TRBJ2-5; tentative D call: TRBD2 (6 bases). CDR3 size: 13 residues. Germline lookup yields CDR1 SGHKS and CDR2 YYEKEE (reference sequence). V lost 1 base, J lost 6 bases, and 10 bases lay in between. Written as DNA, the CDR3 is TGTGCCAGCAGCTTGAACGGACTAAAGACCCAGTACTTC. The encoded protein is CASSLNGLKTQYF.

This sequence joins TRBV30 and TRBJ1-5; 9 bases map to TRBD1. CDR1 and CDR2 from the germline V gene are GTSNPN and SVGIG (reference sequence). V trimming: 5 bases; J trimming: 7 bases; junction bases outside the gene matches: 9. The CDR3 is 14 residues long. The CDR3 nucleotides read TGTGCCTGGGGGACGGGACAGGGCGGCCAGCCCCAGCATTTT. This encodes CAWGTGQGGQPQHF.

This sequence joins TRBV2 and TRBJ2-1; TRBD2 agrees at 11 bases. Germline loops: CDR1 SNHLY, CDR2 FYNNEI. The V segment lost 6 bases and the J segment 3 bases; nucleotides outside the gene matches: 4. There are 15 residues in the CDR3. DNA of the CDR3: TGTGCCAGCAGCATGGGACTAGCGGTCTACAATGAGCAGTTCTTC. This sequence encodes CASSMGLAVYNEQFF.